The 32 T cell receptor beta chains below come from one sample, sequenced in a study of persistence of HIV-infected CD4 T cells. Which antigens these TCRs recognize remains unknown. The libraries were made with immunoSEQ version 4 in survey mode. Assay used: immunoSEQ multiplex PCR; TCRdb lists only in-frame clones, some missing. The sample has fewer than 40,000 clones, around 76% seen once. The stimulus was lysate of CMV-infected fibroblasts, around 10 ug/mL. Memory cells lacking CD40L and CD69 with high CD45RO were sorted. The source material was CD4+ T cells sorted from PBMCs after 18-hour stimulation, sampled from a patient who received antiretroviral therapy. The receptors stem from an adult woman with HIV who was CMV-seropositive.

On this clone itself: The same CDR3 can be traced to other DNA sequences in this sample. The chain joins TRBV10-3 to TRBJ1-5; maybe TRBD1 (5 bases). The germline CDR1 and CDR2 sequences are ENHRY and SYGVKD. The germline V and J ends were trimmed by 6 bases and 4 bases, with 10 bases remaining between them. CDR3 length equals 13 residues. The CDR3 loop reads CAIRGEGNQPQHF. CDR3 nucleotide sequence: TGTGCCATCAGGGGGGAGGGTAATCAGCCCCAGCATTTT.

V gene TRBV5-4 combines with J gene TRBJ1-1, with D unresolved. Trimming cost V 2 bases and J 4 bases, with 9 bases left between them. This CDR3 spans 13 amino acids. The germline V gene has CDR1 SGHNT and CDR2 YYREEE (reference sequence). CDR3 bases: TGTGCCAGCAGCTTATTTGGAGGCACTGAAGCTTTCTTT. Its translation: CASSLFGGTEAFF. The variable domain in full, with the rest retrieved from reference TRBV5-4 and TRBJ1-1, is ETGVTQSPTHLIKTRGQQVTLRCSSQSGHNTVSWYQQALGQGPQFIFQYYREEENGRGNFPPRFSGLQFPNYSSELNVNALELDDSALYLCASSLFGGTEAFFGQGTRLTVV.

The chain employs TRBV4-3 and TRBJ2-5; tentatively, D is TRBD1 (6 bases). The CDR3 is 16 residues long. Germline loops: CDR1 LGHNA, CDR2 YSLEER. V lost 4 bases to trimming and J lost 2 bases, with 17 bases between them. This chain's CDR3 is CASSLTANRVQETQYF. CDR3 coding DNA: TGCGCCAGCAGCCTAACGGCTAACAGGGTTCAAGAGACCCAGTACTTC.

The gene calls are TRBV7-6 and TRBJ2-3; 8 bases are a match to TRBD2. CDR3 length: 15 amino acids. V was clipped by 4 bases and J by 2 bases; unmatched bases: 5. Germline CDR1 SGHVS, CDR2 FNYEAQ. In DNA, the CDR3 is TGTGCCAGCAGCTCCGGGACTAGGACCACAGATACGCAGTATTTT. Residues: CASSSGTRTTDTQYF.

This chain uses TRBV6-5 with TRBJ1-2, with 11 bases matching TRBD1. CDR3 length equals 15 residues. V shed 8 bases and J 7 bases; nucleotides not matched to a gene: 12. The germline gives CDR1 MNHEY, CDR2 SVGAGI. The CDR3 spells CASRGQGAGEGGYTF. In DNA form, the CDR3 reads TGTGCCAGCCGAGGACAGGGGGCGGGTGAGGGTGGCTACACCTTC.

In DNA form, the CDR3 reads TGTGCCAGCGGGAGTGGGGGCTTGGTCACTGAAGCTTTCTTT. Translated, it gives CASGSGGLVTEAFF. The V and J genes are TRBV11-3 and TRBJ1-1; possible D gene TRBD1, 6 bases. The CDR3 covers 14 residues. CDR1 SGHNT and CDR2 YENEEA come from the germline V gene. Trimming took off 8 bases at V and 4 bases at J, with 17 bases between the two ends.

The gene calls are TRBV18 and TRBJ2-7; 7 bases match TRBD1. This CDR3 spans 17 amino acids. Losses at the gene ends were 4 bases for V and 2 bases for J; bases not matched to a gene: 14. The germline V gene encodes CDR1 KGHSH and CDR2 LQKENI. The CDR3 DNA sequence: TGTGCCAGCTCACTTTGGGGACCGGGACAGCTAACCTACGAGCAGTACTTC. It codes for CASSLWGPGQLTYEQYF.

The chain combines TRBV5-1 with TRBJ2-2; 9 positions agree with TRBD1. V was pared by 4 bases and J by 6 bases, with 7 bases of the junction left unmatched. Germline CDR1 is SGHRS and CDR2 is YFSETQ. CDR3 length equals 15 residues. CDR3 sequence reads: CASSPGTGLAGELFF. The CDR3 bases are TGCGCCAGCAGCCCCGGGACAGGGTTGGCCGGGGAGCTGTTTTTT.

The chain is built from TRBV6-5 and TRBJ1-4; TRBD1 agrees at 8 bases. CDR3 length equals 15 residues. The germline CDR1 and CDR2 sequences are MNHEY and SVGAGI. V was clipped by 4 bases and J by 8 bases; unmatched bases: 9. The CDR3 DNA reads TGTGCCAGCAGTTTGAGCAGGGGGCAGTTCGAAAAACTGTTTTTT. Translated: CASSLSRGQFEKLFF.

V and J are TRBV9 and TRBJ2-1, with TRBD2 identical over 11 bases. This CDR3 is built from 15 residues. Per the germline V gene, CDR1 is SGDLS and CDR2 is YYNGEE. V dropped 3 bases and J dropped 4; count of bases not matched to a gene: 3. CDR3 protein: CASSAGLAGYNEQFF. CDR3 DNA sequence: TGTGCCAGCAGCGCCGGACTAGCGGGTTACAATGAGCAGTTCTTC.

The CDR3 region has the DNA TGCAGTGCCAAGGAGGGACCAGCCTACAATGAGCAGTTCTTC. Amino acids: CSAKEGPAYNEQFF. The chain carries TRBV29-1 and TRBJ2-1; D perhaps matches TRBD2 (6 bases). Germline V CDR1 and CDR2: SQVTM, ANQGSEA. The length of the CDR3 is 14 residues.

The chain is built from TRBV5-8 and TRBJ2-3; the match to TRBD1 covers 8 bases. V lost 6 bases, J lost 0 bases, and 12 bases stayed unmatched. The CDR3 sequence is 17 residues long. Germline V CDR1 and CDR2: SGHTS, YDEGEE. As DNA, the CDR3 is TGTGCCAGCACCTCACACATCGGACAGGGAAGCACAGATACGCAGTATTTT. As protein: CASTSHIGQGSTDTQYF.

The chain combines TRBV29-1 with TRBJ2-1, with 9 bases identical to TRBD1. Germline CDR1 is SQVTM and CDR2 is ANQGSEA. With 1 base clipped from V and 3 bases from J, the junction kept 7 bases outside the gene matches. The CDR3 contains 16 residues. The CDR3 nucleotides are TGCAGCGTTGAAGCCGAGCCGGGACAGGGCTACAATGAGCAGTTCTTC. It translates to CSVEAEPGQGYNEQFF.

CDR3 protein: CASSQLDRVRMYGYTF. Written as DNA, the CDR3 is TGCGCCAGCAGTCAACTGGACAGGGTAAGGATGTATGGCTACACCTTC. The chain combines TRBV23-1 with TRBJ1-2; the match to TRBD1 covers 8 bases. TRBV23-1 is marked as an open reading frame, function uncertain. The CDR3 loop spans 16 amino acids. V shed 2 bases and J 5 bases; nucleotides not matched to a gene: 10.

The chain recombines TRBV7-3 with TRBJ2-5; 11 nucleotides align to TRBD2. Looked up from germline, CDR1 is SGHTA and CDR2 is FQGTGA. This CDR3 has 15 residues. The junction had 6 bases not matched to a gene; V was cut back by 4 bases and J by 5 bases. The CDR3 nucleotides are TGTGCCAGCAGCTCAACTAGCGGGAGATACGAGACCCAGTACTTC. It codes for CASSSTSGRYETQYF. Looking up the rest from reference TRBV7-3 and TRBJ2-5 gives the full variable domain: GAGVSQTPSNKVTEKGKYVELRCDPISGHTALYWYRQSLGQGPEFLIYFQGTGAADDSGLPNDRFFAVRPEGSVSTLKIQRTERGDSAVYLCASSSTSGRYETQYFGPGTRLLVL.

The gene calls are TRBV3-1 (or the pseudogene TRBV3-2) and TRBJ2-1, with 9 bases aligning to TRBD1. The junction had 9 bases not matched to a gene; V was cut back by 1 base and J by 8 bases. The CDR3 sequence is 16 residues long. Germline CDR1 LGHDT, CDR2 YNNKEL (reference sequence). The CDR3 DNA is TGTGCCAGCAGCCAAGGGAGGAAACAGGGGGCCGATGAGCAGTTCTTC. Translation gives CASSQGRKQGADEQFF.

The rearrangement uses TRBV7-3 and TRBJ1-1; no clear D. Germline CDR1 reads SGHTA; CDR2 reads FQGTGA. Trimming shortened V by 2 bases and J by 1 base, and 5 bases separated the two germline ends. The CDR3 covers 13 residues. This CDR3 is CASSLHRNTEAFF. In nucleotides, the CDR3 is TGTGCCAGCAGCTTACACAGGAACACTGAAGCTTTCTTT.

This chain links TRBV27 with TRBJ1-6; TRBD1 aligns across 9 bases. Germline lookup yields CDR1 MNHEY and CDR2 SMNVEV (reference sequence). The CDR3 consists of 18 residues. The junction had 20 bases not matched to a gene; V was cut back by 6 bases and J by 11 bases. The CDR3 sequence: CASSLRGGTGGDSTPLHF. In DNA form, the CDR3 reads TGTGCCAGCAGCCTACGAGGGGGCACAGGGGGCGACAGTACACCCCTCCACTTT.

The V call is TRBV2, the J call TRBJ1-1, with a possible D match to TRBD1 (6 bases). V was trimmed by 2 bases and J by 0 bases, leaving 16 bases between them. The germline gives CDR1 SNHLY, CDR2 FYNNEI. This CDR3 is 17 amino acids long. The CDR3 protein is CASSESLGGAVNTEAFF. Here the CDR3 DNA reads TGTGCCAGCAGTGAAAGTCTCGGGGGGGCGGTGAACACTGAAGCTTTCTTT.

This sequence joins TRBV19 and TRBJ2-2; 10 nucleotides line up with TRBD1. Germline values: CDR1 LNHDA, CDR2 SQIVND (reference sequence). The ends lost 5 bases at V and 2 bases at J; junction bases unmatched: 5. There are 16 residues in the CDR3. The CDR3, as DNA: TGTGCCAGTAGTTCGACAGGGGGCATAAACACCGGGGAGCTGTTTTTT. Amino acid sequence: CASSSTGGINTGELFF.

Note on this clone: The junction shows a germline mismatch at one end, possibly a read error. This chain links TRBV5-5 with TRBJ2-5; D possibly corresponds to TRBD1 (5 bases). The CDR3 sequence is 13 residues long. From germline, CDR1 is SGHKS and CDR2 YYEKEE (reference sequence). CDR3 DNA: TGTGCCAGCAGCTTCGACAGAAGGGTGAGCGTTCACTTC. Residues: CASSFDRRVSVHF. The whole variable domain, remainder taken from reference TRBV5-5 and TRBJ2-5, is DAGVTQSPTHLIKTRGQQVTLRCSPISGHKSVSWYQQVLGQGPQFIFQYYEKEERGRGNFPDRFSARQFPNYSSELNVNALLLGDSALYLCASSFDRRVSVHFGPGTRLLVL.

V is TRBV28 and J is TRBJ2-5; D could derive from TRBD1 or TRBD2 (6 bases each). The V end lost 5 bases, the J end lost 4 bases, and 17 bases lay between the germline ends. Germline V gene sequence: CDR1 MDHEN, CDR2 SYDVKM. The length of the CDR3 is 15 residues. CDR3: CASSRPKQGGETQYF. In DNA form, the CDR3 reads TGTGCCAGCAGTCGACCCAAACAGGGAGGAGAGACCCAGTACTTC.

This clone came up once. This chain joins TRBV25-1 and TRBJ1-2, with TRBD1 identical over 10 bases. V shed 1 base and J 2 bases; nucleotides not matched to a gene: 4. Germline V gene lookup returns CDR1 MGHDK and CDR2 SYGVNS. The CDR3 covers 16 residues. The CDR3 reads CASSEFGTGENYGYTF. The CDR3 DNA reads TGTGCCAGCAGTGAATTCGGGACAGGGGAAAACTATGGCTACACCTTC.

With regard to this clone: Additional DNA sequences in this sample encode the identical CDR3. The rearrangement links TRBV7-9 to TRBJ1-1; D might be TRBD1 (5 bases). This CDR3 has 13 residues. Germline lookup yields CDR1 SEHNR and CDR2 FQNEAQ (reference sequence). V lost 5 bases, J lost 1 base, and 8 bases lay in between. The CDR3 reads CASSPRGNTEAFF. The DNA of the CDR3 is TGTGCCAGCAGCCCGAGGGGGAACACTGAAGCTTTCTTT.

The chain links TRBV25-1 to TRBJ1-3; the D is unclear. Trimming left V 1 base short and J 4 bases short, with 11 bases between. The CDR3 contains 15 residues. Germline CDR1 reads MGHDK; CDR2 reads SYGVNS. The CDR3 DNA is TGTGCCAGCAGTGAATTGGTCGCGGGAGGAAACACCATATATTTT. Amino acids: CASSELVAGGNTIYF.

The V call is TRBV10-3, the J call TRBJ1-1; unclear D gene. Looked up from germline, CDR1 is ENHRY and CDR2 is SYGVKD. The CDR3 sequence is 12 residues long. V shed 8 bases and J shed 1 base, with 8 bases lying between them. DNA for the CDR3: TGTGCCATCGGGAGAGAGAACACTGAAGCTTTCTTT. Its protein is CAIGRENTEAFF.

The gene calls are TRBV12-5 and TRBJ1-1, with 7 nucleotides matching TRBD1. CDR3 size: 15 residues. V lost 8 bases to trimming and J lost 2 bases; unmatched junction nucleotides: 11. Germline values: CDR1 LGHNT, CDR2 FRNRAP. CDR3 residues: CASCEEGAVNTEAFF. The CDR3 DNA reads TGTGCTAGTTGTGAGGAGGGGGCGGTTAACACTGAAGCTTTCTTT.

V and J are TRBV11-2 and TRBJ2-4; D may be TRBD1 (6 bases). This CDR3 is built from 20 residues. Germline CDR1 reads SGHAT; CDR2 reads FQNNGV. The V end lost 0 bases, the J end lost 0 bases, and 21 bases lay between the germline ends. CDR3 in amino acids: CASSLEIGQQGRIAKNIQYF. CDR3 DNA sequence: TGTGCCAGCAGCTTAGAGATCGGGCAACAGGGAAGAATAGCCAAAAACATTCAGTACTTC.

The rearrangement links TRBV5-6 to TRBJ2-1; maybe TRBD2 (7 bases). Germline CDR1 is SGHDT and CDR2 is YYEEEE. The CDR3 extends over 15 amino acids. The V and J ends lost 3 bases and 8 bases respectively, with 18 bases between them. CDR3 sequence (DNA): TGTGCCAGCAGCTGGAGGGCCCCCGGGGGGCATGAGCAGTTCTTC. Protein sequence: CASSWRAPGGHEQFF.

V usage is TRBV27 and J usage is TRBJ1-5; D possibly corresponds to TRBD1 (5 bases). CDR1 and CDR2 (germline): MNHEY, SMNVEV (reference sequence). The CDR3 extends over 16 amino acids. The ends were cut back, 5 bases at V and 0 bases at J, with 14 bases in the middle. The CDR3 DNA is TGTGCCAGCAGTCCCCGGGGAGGGGTTAGCAATCAGCCCCAGCATTTT. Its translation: CASSPRGGVSNQPQHF.

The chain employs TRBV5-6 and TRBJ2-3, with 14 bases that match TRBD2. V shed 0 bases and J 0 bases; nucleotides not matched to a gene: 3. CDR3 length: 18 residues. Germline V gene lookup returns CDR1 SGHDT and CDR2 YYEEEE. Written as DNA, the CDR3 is TGTGCCAGCAGCTTGGGGACTAGCGGGGGGACTAGCACAGATACGCAGTATTTT. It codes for CASSLGTSGGTSTDTQYF.

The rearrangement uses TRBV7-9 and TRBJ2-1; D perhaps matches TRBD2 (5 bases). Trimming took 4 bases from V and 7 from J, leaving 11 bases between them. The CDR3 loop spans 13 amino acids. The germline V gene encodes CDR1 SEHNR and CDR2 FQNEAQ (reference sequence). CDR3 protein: CASSSDWVNEQFF. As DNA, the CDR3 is TGTGCCAGCAGCTCGGACTGGGTAAATGAGCAGTTCTTC.